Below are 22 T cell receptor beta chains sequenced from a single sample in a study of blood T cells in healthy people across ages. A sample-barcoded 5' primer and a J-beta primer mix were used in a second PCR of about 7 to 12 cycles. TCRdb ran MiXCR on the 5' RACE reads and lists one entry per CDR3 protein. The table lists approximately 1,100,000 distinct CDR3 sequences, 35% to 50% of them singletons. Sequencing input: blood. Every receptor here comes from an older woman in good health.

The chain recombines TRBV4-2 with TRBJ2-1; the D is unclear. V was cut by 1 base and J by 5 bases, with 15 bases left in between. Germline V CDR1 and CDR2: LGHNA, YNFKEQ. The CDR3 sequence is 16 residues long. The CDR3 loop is CASSQVRTDTHNEQFF. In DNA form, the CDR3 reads TGTGCCAGCAGCCAAGTTAGGACCGACACCCACAATGAGCAGTTCTTC.

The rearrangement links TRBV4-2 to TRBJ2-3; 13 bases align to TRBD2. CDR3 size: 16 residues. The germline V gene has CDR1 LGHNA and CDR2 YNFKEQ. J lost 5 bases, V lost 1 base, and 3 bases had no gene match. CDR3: CASSQGRLAGGDTQYF. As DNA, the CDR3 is TGTGCCAGCAGCCAAGGGAGACTAGCGGGAGGAGATACGCAGTATTTT.

The CDR3 sequence is CASSQRDRADTQYF. The CDR3 DNA sequence: TGTGCCAGCAGCCAACGCGACAGGGCAGATACGCAGTATTTT. This rearrangement joins TRBV3-1 to TRBJ2-3, with 7 bases identical to TRBD1. Germline assignment: CDR1 LGHDT and CDR2 YNNKEL (reference sequence). J was trimmed by 4 bases and V by 2 bases; bases with no gene match: 3. The CDR3 length is 14 residues.

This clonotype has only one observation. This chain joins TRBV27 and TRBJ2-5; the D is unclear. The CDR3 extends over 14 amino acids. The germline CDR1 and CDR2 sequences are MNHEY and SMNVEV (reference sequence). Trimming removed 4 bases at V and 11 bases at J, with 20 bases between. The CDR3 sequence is CASSWSLGSGEQYF. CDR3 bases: TGTGCCAGCAGTTGGTCCCTCGGTTCAGGAGAGCAGTACTTC.

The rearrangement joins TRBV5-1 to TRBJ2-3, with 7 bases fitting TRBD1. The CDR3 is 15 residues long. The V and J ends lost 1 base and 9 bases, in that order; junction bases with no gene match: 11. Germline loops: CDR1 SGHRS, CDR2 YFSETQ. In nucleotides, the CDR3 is TGCGCCAGCAGCTTGCTAACAGGGGAGAGATGGACGCAGTATTTT. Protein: CASSLLTGERWTQYF.

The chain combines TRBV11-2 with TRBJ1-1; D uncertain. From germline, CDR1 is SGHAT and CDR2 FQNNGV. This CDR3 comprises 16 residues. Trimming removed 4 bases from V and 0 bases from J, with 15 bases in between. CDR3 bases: TGTGCCAGCAGCTCGGGATGGGGAAGTGTGAACACTGAAGCTTTCTTT. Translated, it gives CASSSGWGSVNTEAFF. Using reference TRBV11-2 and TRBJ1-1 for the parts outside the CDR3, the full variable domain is EAGVAQSPRYKIIEKRQSVAFWCNPISGHATLYWYQQILGQGPKLLIQFQNNGVVDDSQLPKDRFSAERLKGVDSTLKIQPAKLEDSAVYLCASSSGWGSVNTEAFFGQGTRLTVV.

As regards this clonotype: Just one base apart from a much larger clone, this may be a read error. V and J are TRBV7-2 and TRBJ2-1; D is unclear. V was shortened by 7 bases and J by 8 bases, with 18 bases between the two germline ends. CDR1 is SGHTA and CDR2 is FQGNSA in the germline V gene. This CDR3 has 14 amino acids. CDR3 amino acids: CASNFLGPYDEQFF. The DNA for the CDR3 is TGTGCCAGCAACTTCCTCGGGCCTTACGATGAGCAGTTCTTC.

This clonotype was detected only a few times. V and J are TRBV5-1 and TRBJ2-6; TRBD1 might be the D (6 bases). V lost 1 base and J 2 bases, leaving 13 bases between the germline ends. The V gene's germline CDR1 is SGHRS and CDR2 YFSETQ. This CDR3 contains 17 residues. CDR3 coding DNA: TGCGCCAGCAGCTTGCCACAGGGAAAGACTGGGGCCAACGTCCTGACTTTC. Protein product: CASSLPQGKTGANVLTF.

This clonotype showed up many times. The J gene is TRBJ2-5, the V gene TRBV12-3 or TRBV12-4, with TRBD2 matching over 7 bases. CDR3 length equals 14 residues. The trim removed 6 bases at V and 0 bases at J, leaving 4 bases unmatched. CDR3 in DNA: TGTGCCAGCAGCCTCCTAGCGGACCAAGAGACCCAGTACTTC. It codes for CASSLLADQETQYF.

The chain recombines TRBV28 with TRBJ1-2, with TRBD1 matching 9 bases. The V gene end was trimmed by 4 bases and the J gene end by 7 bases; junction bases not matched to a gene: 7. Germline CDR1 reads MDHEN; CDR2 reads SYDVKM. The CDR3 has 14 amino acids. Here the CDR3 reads CASSSDRGISGYTF. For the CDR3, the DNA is TGTGCCAGCAGTTCGGACAGGGGAATCAGTGGCTACACCTTC.

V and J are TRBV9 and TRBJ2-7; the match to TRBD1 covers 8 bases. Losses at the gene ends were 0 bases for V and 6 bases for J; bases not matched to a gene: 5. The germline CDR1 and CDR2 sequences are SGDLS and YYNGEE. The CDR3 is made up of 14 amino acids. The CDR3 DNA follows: TGTGCCAGCAGCGTAGGTCAGGGGGCGAGCGAGCAGTACTTC. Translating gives CASSVGQGASEQYF.

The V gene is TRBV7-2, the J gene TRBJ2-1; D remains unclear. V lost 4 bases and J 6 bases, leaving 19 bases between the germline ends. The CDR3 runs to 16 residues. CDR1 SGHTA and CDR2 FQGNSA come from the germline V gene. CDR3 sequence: CASSSPLQESGNEQFF. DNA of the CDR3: TGTGCCAGCAGCTCACCCCTCCAGGAATCTGGCAATGAGCAGTTCTTC. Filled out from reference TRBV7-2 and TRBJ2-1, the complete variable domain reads GAGVSQSPSNKVTEKGKDVELRCDPISGHTALYWYRQSLGQGLEFLIYFQGNSAPDKSGLPSDRFSAERTGGSVSTLTIQRTQQEDSAVYLCASSSPLQESGNEQFFGPGTRLTVL.

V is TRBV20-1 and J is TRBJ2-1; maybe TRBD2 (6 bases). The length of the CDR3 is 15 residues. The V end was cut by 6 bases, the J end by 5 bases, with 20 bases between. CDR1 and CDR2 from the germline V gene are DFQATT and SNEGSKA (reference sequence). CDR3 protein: CSAEDLAEPNNEQFF. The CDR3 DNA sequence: TGCAGTGCCGAGGATTTAGCGGAACCTAACAATGAGCAGTTCTTC.

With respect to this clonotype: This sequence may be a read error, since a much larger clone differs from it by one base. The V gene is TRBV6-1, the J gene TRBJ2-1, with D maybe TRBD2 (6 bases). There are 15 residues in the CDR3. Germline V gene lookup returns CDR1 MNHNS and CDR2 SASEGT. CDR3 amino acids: CVSSEEAGGIHEQFF. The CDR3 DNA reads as TGTGTCAGCAGTGAGGAGGCAGGCGGGATCCATGAGCAGTTCTTC.

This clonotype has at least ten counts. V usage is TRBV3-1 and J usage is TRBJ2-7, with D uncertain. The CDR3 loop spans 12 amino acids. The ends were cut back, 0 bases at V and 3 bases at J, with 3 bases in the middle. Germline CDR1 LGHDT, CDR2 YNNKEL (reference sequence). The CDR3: CASSQEGYEQYF. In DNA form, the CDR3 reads TGTGCCAGCAGCCAAGAAGGCTACGAGCAGTACTTC.

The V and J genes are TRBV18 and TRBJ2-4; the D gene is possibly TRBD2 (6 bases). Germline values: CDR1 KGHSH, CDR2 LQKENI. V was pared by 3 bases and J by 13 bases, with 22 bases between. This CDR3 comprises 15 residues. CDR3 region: CASSPGGRGSYEQYF. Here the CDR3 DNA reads TGTGCCAGCTCACCGGGGGGACGGGGAAGCTACGAACAGTACTTC.

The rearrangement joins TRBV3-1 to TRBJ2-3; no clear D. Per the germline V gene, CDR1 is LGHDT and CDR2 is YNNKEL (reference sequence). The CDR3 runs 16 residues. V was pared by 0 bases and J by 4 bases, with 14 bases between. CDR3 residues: CASSQDRRKWADTQYF. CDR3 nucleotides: TGTGCCAGCAGCCAAGATAGAAGAAAGTGGGCAGATACGCAGTATTTT.

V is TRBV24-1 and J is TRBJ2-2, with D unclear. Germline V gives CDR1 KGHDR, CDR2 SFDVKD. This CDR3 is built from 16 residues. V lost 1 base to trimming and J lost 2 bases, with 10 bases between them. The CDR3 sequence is CATSDLRARNTGELFF. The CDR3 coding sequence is TGTGCCACCAGTGATTTAAGGGCCAGAAACACCGGGGAGCTGTTTTTT.

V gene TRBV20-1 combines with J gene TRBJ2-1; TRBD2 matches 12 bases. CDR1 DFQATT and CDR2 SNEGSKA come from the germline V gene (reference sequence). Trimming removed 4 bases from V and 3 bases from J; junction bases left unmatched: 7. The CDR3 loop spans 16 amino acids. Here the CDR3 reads CSAIEGLAGHYNEQFF. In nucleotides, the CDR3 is TGCAGTGCTATCGAGGGACTAGCGGGCCACTACAATGAGCAGTTCTTC.

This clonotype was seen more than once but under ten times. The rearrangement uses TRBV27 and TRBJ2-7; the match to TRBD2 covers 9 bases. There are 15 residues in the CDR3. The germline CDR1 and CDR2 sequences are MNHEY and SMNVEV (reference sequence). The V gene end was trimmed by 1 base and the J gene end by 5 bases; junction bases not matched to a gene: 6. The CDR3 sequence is CASSLWAGGPDEQYF. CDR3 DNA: TGTGCCAGCAGTTTATGGGCGGGAGGGCCGGACGAGCAGTACTTC.

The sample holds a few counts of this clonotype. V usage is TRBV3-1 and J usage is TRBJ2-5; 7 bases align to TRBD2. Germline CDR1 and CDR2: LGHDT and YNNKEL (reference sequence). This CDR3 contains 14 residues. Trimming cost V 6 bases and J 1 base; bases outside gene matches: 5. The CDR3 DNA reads TGTGCCAGCAGACCGAGCGGGACCCAAGAGACCCAGTACTTC. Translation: CASRPSGTQETQYF.

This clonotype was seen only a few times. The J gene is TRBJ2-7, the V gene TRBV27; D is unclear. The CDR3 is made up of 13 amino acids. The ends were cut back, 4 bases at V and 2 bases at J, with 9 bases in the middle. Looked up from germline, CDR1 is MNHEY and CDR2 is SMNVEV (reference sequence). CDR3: CASSSSAAYEQYF. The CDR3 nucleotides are TGTGCCAGCAGTTCCTCAGCCGCCTACGAGCAGTACTTC.